This T cell receptor (beta chain) was recorded in a study of response to subunit inactivated influenza vaccine (dated by TCRdb to the late 2010s). The study in broad terms: The study used deep quantitative T cell receptor repertoire profiling to track responses to a trivalent subunit inactivated influenza vaccine. The paper's findings and limits, for the study overall: According to the authors, only a limited number of new T cells may be recruited by each seasonal influenza vaccination.

Libraries came from RT-PCR. The reads were generated on an Illumina HiSeq 2500. In-frame beta chains were kept once TCRdb had trimmed the public reads at Q25 with fastp and called clones with MiXCR. For every CDR3 protein sequence, its rows merge into one entry that carries the most common genes and DNA. The sample profile shows almost 600,000 distinct CDR3 sequences; around 13% of them were found once. The biggest ten clones account for 8.5% to 14% of the sample. This clonotype was counted only a few times. Its recognized antigen is unknown. Per-base qualities were not stored, and no clone one base away is much larger. This material consisted of PBMCs from blood, taken 11 to 12 days after vaccination. The TCR comes from a man aged 50 or older who received an inactivated influenza vaccine. Donor details come from another sample of the same person, matched by shared clones.

The DNA reads TGCAGTGCTTCGCAGGGTCTTGAAGCTTTCTTT. This yields the protein CSASQGLEAFF. The chain links TRBV20-1 with TRBJ1-1; TRBD1 is a possible D gene, resting on 5 matching bases. From the cysteine up to the phenylalanine, the CDR3 has a length of 11 residues. Just the 33-base CDR3 DNA is kept, in frame starting at base 1. Via the germline V gene (reference sequence), CDR1 is DFQATT and CDR2 SNEGSKA. The junction shows trimming of 5 bases on V and 7 bases on J, plus 11 bases between the germline ends.